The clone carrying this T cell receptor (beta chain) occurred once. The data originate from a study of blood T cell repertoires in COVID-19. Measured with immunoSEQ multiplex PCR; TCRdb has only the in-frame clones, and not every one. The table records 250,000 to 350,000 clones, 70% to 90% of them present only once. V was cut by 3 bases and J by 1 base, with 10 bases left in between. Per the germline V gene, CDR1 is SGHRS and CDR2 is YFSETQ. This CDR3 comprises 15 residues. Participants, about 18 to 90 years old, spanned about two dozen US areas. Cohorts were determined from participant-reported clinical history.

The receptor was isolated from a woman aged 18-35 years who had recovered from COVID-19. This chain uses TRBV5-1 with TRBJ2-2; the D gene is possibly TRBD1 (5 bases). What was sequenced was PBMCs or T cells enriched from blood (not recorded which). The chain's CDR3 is CASSSYTGNTGELFF. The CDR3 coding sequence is TGCGCCAGCAGCTCCTACACAGGGAACACCGGGGAGCTGTTTTTT.